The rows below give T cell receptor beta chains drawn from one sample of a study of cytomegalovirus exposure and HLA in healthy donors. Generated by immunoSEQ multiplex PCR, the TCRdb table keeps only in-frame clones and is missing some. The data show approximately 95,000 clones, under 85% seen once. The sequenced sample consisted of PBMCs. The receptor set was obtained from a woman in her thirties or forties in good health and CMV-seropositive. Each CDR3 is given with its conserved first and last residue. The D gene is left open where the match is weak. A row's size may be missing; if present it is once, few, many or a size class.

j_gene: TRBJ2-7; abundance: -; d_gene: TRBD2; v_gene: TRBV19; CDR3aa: CASRLAGTLGHEQYF; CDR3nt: TGTGCCAGTCGACTAGCGGGAACCCTGGGCCACGAGCAGTACTTC
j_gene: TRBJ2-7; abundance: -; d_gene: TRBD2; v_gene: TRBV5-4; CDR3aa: CASSLAGGTQGQYF; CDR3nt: TGTGCCAGCAGCTTAGCGGGAGGGACACAGGGGCAGTACTTC
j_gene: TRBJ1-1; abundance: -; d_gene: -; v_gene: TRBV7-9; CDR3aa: CASSSGRAFF; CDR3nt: TGTGCCAGCAGCTCAGGGAGGGCTTTCTTT
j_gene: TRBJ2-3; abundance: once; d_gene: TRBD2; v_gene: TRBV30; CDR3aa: CAWSVETSGRRDTQYF; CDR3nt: TGTGCCTGGAGTGTGGAGACTAGCGGGAGGAGGGATACGCAGTATTTT
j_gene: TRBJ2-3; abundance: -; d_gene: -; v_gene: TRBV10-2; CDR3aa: CASRGQDTQYF; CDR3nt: TGCGCCAGCAGGGGGCAAGATACGCAGTATTTT
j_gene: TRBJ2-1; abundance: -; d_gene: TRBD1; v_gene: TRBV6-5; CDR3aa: CASSYSEGTGLNEQFF; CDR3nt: TGTGCCAGCAGTTACTCGGAAGGGACAGGGTTGAATGAGCAGTTCTTC
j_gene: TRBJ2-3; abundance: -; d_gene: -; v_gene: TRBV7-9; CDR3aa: CASSFQGIPTDTQYF; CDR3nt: TGTGCCAGCAGCTTCCAGGGTATCCCAACAGATACGCAGTATTTT
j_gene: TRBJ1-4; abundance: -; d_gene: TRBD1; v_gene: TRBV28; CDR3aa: CASRRQGLFEKLFF; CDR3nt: TGTGCCAGCAGACGACAGGGGCTTTTTGAAAAACTGTTTTTT
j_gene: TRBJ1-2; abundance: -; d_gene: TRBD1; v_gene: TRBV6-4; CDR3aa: CASSETGTGGAGYGYTF; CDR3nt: TGTGCCAGCAGTGAGACCGGGACAGGGGGCGCCGGCTATGGCTACACCTTC
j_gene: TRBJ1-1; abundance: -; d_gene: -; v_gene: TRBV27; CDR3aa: CASSPRQENTEAFF; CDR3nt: TGTGCCAGCAGCCCCCGACAGGAGAACACTGAAGCTTTCTTT
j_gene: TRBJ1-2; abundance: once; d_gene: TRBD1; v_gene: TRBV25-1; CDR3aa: CASSESGRGAYYGYTF; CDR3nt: TGTGCCAGCAGTGAATCGGGCAGGGGGGCCTACTATGGCTACACCTTC